Each of the 5 T cell receptor beta chains below was sequenced from the same sample in a study of identical twins. One entry per CDR3 protein results from TCRdb running MiXCR on the 5' RACE reads. The data show around 680,000 distinct CDR3 sequences, under 9% seen once. The data also belong to a second study, concerning yellow fever vaccine responses in identical twins.

The sequencing input was PBMCs. These receptor sequences come from a woman aged 18-29 years in good health.

This clonotype has at least ten counts. The V call is TRBV29-1, the J call TRBJ2-2; 7 nucleotides align to TRBD2. Germline CDR1 reads SQVTM; CDR2 reads ANQGSEA. This CDR3 is built from 13 residues. Trimming at V came to 5 bases and at J to 0 bases, leaving 0 bases not matched to a gene. The CDR3 DNA sequence: TGCAGCGTTAGCGGGGCGAACACCGGGGAGCTGTTTTTT. This codes for CSVSGANTGELFF.

This clonotype was picked up many times. The V gene is TRBV3-1, the J gene TRBJ2-7; the D is unclear. Per germline, CDR1 LGHDT and CDR2 YNNKEL (reference sequence). The CDR3 has 12 residues. Trimming took 0 bases from V and 4 from J, leaving 4 bases between them. The CDR3: CASSQDKYEQYF. The CDR3 region has the DNA TGTGCCAGCAGCCAAGACAAATACGAGCAGTACTTC.

The chain links TRBV20-1 to TRBJ2-7; 9 nucleotides match TRBD2. V shed 1 base and J 0 bases; nucleotides not matched to a gene: 4. Germline CDR1 is DFQATT and CDR2 is SNEGSKA (reference sequence). The CDR3 is 15 amino acids. This CDR3 reads CSARGGLAHSYEQYF. CDR3 DNA: TGCAGTGCTAGAGGTGGACTAGCGCACTCCTACGAGCAGTACTTC.

The gene calls are TRBV7-9 and TRBJ2-3; 11 nucleotides align to TRBD2. The germline V gene encodes CDR1 SEHNR and CDR2 FQNEAQ (reference sequence). The ends lost 4 bases at V and 0 bases at J; junction bases unmatched: 3. The CDR3 totals 16 residues. The CDR3 bases are TGTGCCAGCAGCTCTATAGCGGGAGGGAGCACAGATACGCAGTATTTT. Its protein product is CASSSIAGGSTDTQYF.

J is TRBJ2-3 and V is TRBV3-1, with TRBD1 matching 10 bases. CDR3 length: 15 residues. CDR1 and CDR2 (germline): LGHDT, YNNKEL (reference sequence). The chain's CDR3 is CATSSGTGETDTQYF. CDR3 DNA: TGTGCTACTTCTTCCGGGACAGGGGAAACAGATACGCAGTATTTT.